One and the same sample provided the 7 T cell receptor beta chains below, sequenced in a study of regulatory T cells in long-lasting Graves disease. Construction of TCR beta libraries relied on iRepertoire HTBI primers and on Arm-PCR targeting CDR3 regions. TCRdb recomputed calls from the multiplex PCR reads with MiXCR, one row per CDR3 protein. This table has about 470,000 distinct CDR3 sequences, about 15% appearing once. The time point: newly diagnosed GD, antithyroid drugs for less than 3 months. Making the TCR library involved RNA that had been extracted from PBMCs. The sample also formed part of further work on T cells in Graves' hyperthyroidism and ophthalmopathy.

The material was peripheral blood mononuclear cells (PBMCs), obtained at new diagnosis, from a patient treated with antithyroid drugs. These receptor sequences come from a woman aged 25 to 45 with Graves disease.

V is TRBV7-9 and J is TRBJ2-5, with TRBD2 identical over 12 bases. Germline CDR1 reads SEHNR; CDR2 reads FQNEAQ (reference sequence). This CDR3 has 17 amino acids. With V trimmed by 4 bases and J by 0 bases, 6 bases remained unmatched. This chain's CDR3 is CASSSTGLAGNQETQYF. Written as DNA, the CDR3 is TGTGCCAGCAGCTCAACGGGACTAGCGGGCAACCAAGAGACCCAGTACTTC.

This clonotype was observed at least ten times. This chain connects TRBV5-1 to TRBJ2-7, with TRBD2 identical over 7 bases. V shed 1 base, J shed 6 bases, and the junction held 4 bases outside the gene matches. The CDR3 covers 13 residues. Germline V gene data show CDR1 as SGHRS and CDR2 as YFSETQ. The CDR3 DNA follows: TGCGCCAGCAGCTTGAATTGGGGGGGCGAGCAGTACTTC. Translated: CASSLNWGGEQYF.

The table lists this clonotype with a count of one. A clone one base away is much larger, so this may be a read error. CDR3 coding DNA: TGCGCCAGCAGCTTGGAGTTAACTGGCACAGATACGCAGTATTTT. Translated, it gives CASSLELTGTDTQYF. This chain joins TRBV5-1 and TRBJ2-3; no clear D gene. V was clipped by 0 bases and J by 1 base, with 9 bases between them. CDR3 size: 15 residues. Germline V CDR1 and CDR2: SGHRS, YFSETQ.

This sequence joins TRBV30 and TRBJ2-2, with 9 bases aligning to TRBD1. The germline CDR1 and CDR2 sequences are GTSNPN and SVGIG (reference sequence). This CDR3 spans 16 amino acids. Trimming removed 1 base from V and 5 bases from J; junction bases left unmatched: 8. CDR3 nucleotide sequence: TGTGCCTGGAGTGAGACTGGACAGGGGTTAACCGGGGAGCTGTTTTTT. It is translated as CAWSETGQGLTGELFF.

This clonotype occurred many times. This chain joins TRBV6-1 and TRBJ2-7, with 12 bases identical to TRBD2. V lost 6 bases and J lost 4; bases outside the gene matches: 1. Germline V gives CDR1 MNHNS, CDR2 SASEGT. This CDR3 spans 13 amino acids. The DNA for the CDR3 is TGTGCCAGCAGACTAGCGGGAGGATACGAGCAGTACTTC. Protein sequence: CASRLAGGYEQYF.

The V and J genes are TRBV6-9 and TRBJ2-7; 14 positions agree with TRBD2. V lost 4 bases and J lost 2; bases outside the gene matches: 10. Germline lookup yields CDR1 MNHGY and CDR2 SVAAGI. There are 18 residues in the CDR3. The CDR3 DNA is TGTGCCAGCAGTTCGGGACTAGCGGGAGCTTTATCGACCTACGAGCAGTACTTC. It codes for CASSSGLAGALSTYEQYF.

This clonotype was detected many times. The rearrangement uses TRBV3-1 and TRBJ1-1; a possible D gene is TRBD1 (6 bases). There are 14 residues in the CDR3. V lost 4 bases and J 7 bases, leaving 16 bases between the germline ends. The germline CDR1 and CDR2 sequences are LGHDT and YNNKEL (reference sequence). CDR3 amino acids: CASSLKLRGGEAFF. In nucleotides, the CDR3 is TGTGCCAGCAGCCTTAAACTCAGGGGTGGTGAAGCTTTCTTT.